Sequencing of this TCR beta chain was carried out in a study of blood T cells in healthy people across ages. Study background: With template switching, about one barcoded beta molecule was captured per two T cells. Whole-study findings and limits: Long-lived donors carried more naive CD4+ cells and greater diversity than aged donors.

Per germline, CDR1 SNHLY and CDR2 FYNNEI. The CDR3 sequence is 15 residues long. Trimming removed 4 bases from V and 4 bases from J; junction bases left unmatched: 8. A second PCR of roughly 7 to 11 cycles used a sample-barcoded 5' primer and a J-beta primer mix. Every cDNA was tagged by a template-switch adaptor with 12 random nucleotides. Samples each returned at least 2.5 million CDR3-containing paired-end reads. TCRdb called the 5' RACE reads again in MiXCR, with one record for every CDR3 protein. The sample includes roughly 1.9 million distinct CDR3 sequences, around 40% of them seen just once. As regards this clonotype: Its matching antigen is unknown.

This TCR came from a human donor in good health. J is TRBJ1-2 and V is TRBV2; TRBD1 agrees at 8 bases. Sample: blood. CDR3 nucleotides: TGTGCCAGCAGTGGAAGGGCAGGGGGCAGCTATGGCTACACCTTC. Translation gives CASSGRAGGSYGYTF.